The sequence of this T cell receptor beta chain was determined in a study of identical twins. The study's findings and limits: The authors drew conclusions from cross-sectional statistical analysis rather than following the same donors. There was an excess of low generation probability in the out-of-frame alpha sequences that twins shared.

With no exceptions, donors were healthy Caucasians. There are many counts of this clonotype. Its antigen remains unidentified. TCRdb independently ran MiXCR on the 5' RACE reads; one entry per CDR3 protein. The top ten hold around 3.2% of the sample, which has about 570,000 distinct CDR3 sequences, 9.5% to 10% seen once. CDR1 MGHDK and CDR2 SYGVNS come from the germline V gene. The CDR3 is made up of 15 amino acids. The V and J ends lost 6 bases and 3 bases, in that order; junction bases with no gene match: 10. These same data were also listed under a study on yellow fever vaccine responses in identical twins. That investigation notes: On the reported evidence, twins' vaccine T cell responses seemed partly convergent and partly personalized.

The sequenced sample was PBMCs. The TCR comes from a woman aged 18-29 years in good health. The gene calls are TRBV25-1 and TRBJ1-1; 7 nucleotides line up with TRBD1. This chain's CDR3 is CASSPMSGGDTEAFF. The CDR3 bases are TGTGCCAGCAGCCCAATGTCAGGGGGAGACACTGAAGCTTTCTTT. Full variable domain (remainder filled in from reference TRBV25-1 and TRBJ1-1): EADIYQTPRYLVIGTGKKITLECSQTMGHDKMYWYQQDPGMELHLIHYSYGVNSTEKGDLSSESTVSRIRTEHFPLTLESARPSHTSQYLCASSPMSGGDTEAFFGQGTRLTVV.